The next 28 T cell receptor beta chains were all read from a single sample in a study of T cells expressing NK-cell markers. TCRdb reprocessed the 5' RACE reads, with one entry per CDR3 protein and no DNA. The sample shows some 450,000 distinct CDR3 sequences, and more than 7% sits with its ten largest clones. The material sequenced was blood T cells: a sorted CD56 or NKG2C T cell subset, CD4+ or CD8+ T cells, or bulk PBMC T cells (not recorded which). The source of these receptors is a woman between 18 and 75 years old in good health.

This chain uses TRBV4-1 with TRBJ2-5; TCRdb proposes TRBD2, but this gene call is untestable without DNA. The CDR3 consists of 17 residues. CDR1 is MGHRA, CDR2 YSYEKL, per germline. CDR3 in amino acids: CASSQDSSGGPRGTQYF.

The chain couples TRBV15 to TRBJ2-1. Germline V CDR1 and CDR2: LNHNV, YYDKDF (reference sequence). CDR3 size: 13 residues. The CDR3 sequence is CATSSGRRIEQFF.

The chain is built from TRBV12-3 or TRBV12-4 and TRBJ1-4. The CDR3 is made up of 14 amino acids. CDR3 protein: CASREGLALEKLFF.

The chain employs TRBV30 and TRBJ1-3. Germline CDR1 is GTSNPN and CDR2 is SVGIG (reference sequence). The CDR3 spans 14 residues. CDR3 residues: CAWILRDAGNTIYF.

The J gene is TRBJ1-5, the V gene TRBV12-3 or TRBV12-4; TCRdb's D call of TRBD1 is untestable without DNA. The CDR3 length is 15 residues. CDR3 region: CASSRGISYNQPQHF.

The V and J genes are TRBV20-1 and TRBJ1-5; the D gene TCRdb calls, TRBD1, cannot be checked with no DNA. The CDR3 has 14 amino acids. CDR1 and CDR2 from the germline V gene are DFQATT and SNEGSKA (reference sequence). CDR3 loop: CSAGTGGAFQPQHF.

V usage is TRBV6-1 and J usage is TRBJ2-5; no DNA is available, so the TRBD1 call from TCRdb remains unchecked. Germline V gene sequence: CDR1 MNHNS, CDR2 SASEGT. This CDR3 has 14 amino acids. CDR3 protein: CASTRTGDQETQYF.

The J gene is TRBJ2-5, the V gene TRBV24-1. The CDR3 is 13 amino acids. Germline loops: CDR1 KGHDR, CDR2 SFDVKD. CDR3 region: CATSDPGQETQYF.

This CDR3 is CASSPKWGAGETQYF. The genes are TRBV11-2 and TRBJ2-5; without DNA, the TCRdb call of TRBD1 cannot be checked. Germline loops: CDR1 SGHAT, CDR2 FQNNGV. The CDR3 length is 15 residues.

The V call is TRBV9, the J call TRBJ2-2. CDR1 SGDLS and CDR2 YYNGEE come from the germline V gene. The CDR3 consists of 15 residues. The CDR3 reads CASSVAGGSTGELFF.

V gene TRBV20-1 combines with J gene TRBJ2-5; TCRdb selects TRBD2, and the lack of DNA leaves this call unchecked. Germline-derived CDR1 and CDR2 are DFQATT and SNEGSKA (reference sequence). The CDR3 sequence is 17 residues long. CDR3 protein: CSARSASGSRMGETQYF.

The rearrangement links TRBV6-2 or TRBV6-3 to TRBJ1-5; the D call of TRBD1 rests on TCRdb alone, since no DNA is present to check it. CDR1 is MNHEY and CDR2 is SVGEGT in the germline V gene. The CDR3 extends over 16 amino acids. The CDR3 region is CASSRGDVRSNQPQHF.

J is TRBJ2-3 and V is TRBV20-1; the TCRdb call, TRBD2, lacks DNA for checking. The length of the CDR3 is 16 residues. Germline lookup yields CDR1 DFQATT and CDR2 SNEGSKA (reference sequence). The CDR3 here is CSAREGLAPGTDTQYF.

The CDR3: CSVVRDTEAFF. The V and J genes are TRBV29-1 and TRBJ1-1. This CDR3 has 11 residues. CDR1 and CDR2 (germline): SQVTM, ANQGSEA.

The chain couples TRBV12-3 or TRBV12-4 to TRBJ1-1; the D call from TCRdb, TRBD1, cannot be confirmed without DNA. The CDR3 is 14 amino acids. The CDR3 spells CASSLSPGGTEAFF.

The CDR3 region is CSAGRGGPGTDTQYF. This chain connects TRBV20-1 to TRBJ2-3; TCRdb's D call, TRBD1, is unchecked because there is no DNA. CDR1 DFQATT and CDR2 SNEGSKA come from the germline V gene (reference sequence). There are 15 residues in the CDR3.

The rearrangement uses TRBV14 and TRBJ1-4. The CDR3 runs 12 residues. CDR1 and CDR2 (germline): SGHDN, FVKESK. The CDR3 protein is CASSQDSRKLFF.

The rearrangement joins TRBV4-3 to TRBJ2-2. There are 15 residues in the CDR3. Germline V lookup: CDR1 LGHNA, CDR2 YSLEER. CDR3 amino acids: CASSQVDIDTGELFF.

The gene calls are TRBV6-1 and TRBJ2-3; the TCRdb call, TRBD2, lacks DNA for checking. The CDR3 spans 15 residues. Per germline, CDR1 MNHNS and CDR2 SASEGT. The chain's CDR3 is CASRTSATSTDTQYF.

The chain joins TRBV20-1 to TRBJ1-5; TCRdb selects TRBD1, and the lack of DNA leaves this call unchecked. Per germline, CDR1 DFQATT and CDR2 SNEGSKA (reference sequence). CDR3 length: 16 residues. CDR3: CSARTGGENGNQPQHF.

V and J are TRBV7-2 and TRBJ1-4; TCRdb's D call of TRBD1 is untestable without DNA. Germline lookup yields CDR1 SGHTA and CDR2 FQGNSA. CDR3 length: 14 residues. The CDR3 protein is CASSFGDSYEKLFF.

CDR3 sequence reads: CASSFSRPGETQYF. The chain links TRBV11-2 to TRBJ2-5; without DNA, the TCRdb call of TRBD2 cannot be checked. The CDR3 runs to 14 residues. Looked up from germline, CDR1 is SGHAT and CDR2 is FQNNGV.

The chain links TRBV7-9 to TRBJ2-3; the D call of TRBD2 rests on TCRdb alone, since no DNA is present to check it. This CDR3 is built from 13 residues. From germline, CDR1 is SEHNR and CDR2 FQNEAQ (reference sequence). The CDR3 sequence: CASSPEVTDTQYF.

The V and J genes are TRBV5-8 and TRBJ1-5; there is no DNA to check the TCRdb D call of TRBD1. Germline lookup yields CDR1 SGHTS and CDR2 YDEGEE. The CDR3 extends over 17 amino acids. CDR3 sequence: CASSLGKTASSNQPQHF.

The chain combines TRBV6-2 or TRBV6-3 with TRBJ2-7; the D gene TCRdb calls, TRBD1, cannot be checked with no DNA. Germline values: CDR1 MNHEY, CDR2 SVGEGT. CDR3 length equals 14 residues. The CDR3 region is CASSWPLGPYEQYF.

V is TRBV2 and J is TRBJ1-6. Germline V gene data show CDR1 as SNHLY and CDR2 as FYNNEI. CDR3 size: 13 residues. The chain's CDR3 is CAAQGAHQSPLHF.

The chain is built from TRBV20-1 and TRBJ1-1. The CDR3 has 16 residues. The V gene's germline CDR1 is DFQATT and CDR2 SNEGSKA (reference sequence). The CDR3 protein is CSAPGGGGPLGTEAFF.

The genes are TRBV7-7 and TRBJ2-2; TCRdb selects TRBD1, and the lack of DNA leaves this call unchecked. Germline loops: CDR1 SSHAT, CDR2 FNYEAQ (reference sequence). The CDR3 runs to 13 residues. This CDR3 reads CASSFDWAQELFF. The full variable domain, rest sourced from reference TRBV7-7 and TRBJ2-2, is GAGVSQSPRYKVTKRGQDVTLRCDPISSHATLYWYQQALGQGPEFLTYFNYEAQPDKSGLPSDRFSAERPEGSISTLTIQRTEQRDSAMYRCASSFDWAQELFFGEGSRLTVL.